This entry describes one TCR beta chain. Its target is not known. These data come from a study of PD-1 blockade in classical Hodgkin lymphoma. Background on the study: Administration of nivolumab to patients was at 3 mg/kg intravenously every 2 weeks.

General observations from the study: Newly diagnosed patients reportedly trailed healthy donors in baseline TCR diversity. Lower baseline TCR diversity marked trial partial responders and progressors. Anyone who began nivolumab under 1 year after ASCT was excluded.

V trimming: 0 bases; J trimming: 1 base; junction bases outside the gene matches: 9. The CDR3 runs to 18 residues. The protocol was immunoSEQ multiplex PCR, while the TCRdb copy is restricted to in-frame clones and leaves out a portion. The sample yields about 6,500 clones, 70% to 80% seen once. Relapses following autologous stem cell transplantation were seen in all patients, with brentuximab vedotin exposure varying. The sample here was peripheral blood mononuclear cells (PBMCs), taken at baseline. The genes are TRBV23-1 and TRBJ1-1; 9 bases align to TRBD1. TRBV23-1 counts as an open reading frame of uncertain function. The TCR comes from a human donor with classical Hodgkin lymphoma. The chain's CDR3 is CASSQSSDRGEGNTEAFF. The CDR3 nucleotides are TGCGCCAGCAGTCAATCTTCGGACAGGGGAGAGGGGAACACTGAAGCTTTCTTT.